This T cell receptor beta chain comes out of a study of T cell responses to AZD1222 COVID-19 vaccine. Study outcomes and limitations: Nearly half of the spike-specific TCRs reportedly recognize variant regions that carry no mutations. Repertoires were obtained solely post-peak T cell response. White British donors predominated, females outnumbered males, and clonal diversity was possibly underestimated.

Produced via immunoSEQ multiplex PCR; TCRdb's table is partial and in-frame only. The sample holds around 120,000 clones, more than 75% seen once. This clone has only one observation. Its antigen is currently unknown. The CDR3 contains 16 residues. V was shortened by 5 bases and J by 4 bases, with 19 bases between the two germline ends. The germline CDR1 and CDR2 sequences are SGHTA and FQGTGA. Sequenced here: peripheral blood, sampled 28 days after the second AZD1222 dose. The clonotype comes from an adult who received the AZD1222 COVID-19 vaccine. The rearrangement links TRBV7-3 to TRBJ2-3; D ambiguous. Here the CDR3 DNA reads TGTGCCAGCAGCCCCCGTGGACGCTCGTACGCAGATACGCAGTATTTT. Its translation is CASSPRGRSYADTQYF.